The text below deals with one T cell receptor (beta chain). The CDR3 is made up of 14 amino acids. Trimming took off 2 bases at V and 2 bases at J, with 9 bases between the two ends. Germline loops: CDR1 SNHLY, CDR2 FYNNEI. This sample stems from a study of hypomethylating agent response in myelodysplastic syndrome. Produced via immunoSEQ multiplex PCR; TCRdb's table is partial and in-frame only. The sample contains 3,000 to 4,000 clones, roughly three quarters of which appear only once. The material was bone marrow, obtained before or after starting hypomethylating agent treatment for myelodysplastic syndrome (not recorded which). This chain links TRBV2 with TRBJ2-5; D is possibly TRBD1 or TRBD2 (5 bases each). The TCR was taken from a human donor with myelodysplastic syndrome. The CDR3 is CASSESGRQETQYF. The DNA of the CDR3 is TGTGCCAGCAGTGAATCGGGGCGGCAAGAGACCCAGTACTTC. The full variable domain, its missing parts supplied by reference TRBV2 and TRBJ2-5, is EPEVTQTPSHQVTQMGQEVILRCVPISNHLYFYWYRQILGQKVEFLVSFYNNEISEKSEIFDDQFSVERPDGSNFTLKIRSTKLEDSAMYFCASSESGRQETQYFGPGTRLLVL.